This T cell receptor (beta chain) was recorded in a study of OX40 agonist ivuxolimab in advanced cancers. Study information: At doses from 0.01 to 10 mg/kg, patients were given intravenous ivuxolimab every 2 weeks.

The method was immunoSEQ multiplex PCR; TCRdb's version includes in-frame clones alone and lacks a portion of them. The table records around 100,000 clones, approximately 89% of them present only once. The V and J ends lost 1 base and 4 bases respectively, with 17 bases between them. Germline assignment: CDR1 SGHRS and CDR2 YFSETQ. This CDR3 is built from 16 residues. Study results and limitations: In CD8+ T cells, expanded clones were on average more numerous than in CD4+.

Remarks on this clone: Antigen unknown.

The V call is TRBV5-1, the J call TRBJ2-5, with D perhaps given as TRBD1 or TRBD2 (5 bases each). The source material was CD4+ or CD8+ T cells sorted from blood, sampled in a trial of the OX40 agonist ivuxolimab. The TCR was taken from an adult with an advanced solid tumor such as melanoma, head and neck, liver or kidney cancer. The CDR3: CASSLPAGARGETQYF. The CDR3 nucleotides read TGCGCCAGCAGCTTGCCCGCCGGGGCCCGAGGAGAGACCCAGTACTTC.